This T cell receptor beta chain was sequenced during a study of shared clonotypes between healthy human individuals. Points from the study as a whole: For sorted subsets, rarefaction showed incomplete sequencing despite large depth.

Per the germline V gene, CDR1 is LNHDA and CDR2 is SQIVND (reference sequence). Trimming took 2 bases from V and 6 from J; bases not matched to a gene: 18. The CDR3 runs to 18 residues. As for this clone: Antigen specificity is unknown.

Method: immunoSEQ multiplex PCR; TCRdb's copy keeps in-frame clones and lacks some. The table includes about 2,100,000 clones, about 92% detected once. CD8 cells regarded as naive lacked CD45RO, were positively chosen for CCR7, and omitted terminally differentiated effector memory CD45RA+ cells. Participating donors were healthy, HIV-negative adults free of recent acute infections or vaccinations. V gene TRBV19 combines with J gene TRBJ1-2, with 7 bases matching TRBD1. The sequenced sample was naive CD8+ T cells from PBMCs. This clonotype originated in a man aged 18 to 30 in good health. Some clones in this sample may be carry-over from other donors' samples. Here the CDR3 reads CASSIWMLGGGVRNGYTF. DNA of the CDR3: TGTGCCAGTAGTATATGGATGCTTGGAGGGGGCGTGAGGAATGGCTACACCTTC.